This T cell receptor (beta chain) appears in the sequencing data of a study of a mutant IDH1 vaccine in newly diagnosed glioma. Study at large: Initiation of the vaccine course occurred 4-6 weeks after radiotherapy alone, or alongside temozolomide cycles. Patients had received radiotherapy, temozolomide, or both previously, most receiving both.

With 3 bases removed from V and 4 bases from J, the gap between germline ends came to 10 bases. This CDR3 comprises 14 residues. CDR1 is SGDLS, CDR2 YYNGEE, per germline. Method: immunoSEQ multiplex PCR; TCRdb's copy keeps in-frame clones and lacks some. The data hold 40,000 to 65,000 clones, with 78% observed a single time. Time point in this sample: week 5, during vaccination. The investigators gave 300 ug of mutant IDH1 20-mer peptide in each vaccine dose, together with topical imiquimod. Notes on this clone: Its antigen remains unknown.

Study findings and constraints: Detectable vaccine-induced immune responses arose in around 93% of patients. Any relationship between pseudoprogression and changes in top peripheral T cell clonotypes seemed absent.

Source: PBMCs, taken from a glioma patient whose treatment included an IDH1 peptide vaccine. This chain joins TRBV9 and TRBJ2-2; a weak D match, TRBD2 (5 bases). This clonotype originated in a woman aged 40 to 50 with glioma. CDR3 loop: CASSGILGTGELFF. CDR3 nucleotides: TGTGCCAGCAGCGGGATACTAGGCACCGGGGAGCTGTTTTTT. Complete variable domain (other parts from reference TRBV9 and TRBJ2-2): DSGVTQTPKHLITATGQRVTLRCSPRSGDLSVYWYQQSLDQGLQFLIQYYNGEERAKGNILERFSAQQFPDLHSELNLSSLELGDSALYFCASSGILGTGELFFGEGSRLTVL.